This entry is about one TCR beta chain. The germline gene is not matched at one end of the junction; a read error may be the cause. CDR1 is MGHRA and CDR2 is YSYEKL in the germline V gene. The CDR3 has 13 amino acids. This entry comes from a study of blood T cell repertoires in COVID-19. Study overall: T cells, B-cell-depleted T cells, or PBMCs provided the cDNA or gDNA that served as material.

Authors' processing steps: How many nucleated cells were present was estimated from reference gene primer amplification. Repertoires were generated with immunoSEQ multiplex PCR, while TCRdb's copy carries only in-frame clones and drops some. V and J calls and clone size are copied from that table; D and trimming were computed from the DNA. The sample gives 400,000 to 450,000 clones, around nine tenths of which show up once; less than 2% is in the top ten. The receptor was derived from a woman between 40 and 55 years old with COVID-19, enrolled during active disease. The specimen sequenced was peripheral blood. The rearrangement uses TRBV4-1 and TRBJ2-2, with D perhaps matching TRBD2 (5 bases). CDR3 nucleotides: TGCGCCAGCAGCCAAGGACTCACCGGGAAGCTGTTTTTT. Amino acid sequence: CASSQGLTGKLFF.